This TCR beta chain appears in the sequencing data of a study of beta chain features in type 1 diabetes. Study observations and caveats: Patients with Type 1 diabetes showed moderately but significantly shorter TCRB CDR3s in all four CD4+ subsets.

Isolated RNA was reverse transcribed in full, so expressed TCRB transcripts were sequenced. Naive, central memory and regulatory T cell samples yielded about 4 million reads on average. TCRdb's table, derived via immunoSEQ multiplex PCR, lists solely in-frame clones and lacks some. The sample lists 200,000 to 250,000 clones, over 11% seen once, with 0.015% to 0.02% in the top ten. Concerning this clone: As yet, its antigen is unknown.

CD4+ cells of the naive, central memory, regulatory and stem cell-like memory types were sorted via CD45RO/CCR7/CD25/CD127/CD95/CD27. The TCR sequence derives from a man aged 30 to 39 with type 1 diabetes. Sample: naive CD4+ T cells from blood.

The CDR3 DNA reads TGTGCCAGCTCACCAGCCAGCGTTAGCAATCAGCCCCAGCATTTT. Its translation: CASSPASVSNQPQHF. The gene calls are TRBV18 and TRBJ1-5; D is uncertain. Germline loops: CDR1 KGHSH, CDR2 LQKENI. V dropped 2 bases and J dropped 0 bases, with 8 bases sitting between them. The length of the CDR3 is 15 residues.